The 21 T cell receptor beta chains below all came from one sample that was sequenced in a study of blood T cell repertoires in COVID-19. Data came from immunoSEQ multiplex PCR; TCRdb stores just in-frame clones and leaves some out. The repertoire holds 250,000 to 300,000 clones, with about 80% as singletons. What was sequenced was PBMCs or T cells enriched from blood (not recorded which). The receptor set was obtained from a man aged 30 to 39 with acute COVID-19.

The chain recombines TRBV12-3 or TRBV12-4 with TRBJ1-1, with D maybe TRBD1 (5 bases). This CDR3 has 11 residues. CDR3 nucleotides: TGTGTCGGAGGGAGGGGAACTGAAGCTTTCTTT. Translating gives CVGGRGTEAFF.

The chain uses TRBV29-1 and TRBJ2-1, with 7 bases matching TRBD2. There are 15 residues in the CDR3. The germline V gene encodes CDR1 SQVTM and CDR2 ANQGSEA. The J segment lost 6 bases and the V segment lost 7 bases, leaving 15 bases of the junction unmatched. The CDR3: CSATSRERGLNEQFF. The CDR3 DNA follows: TGCAGCGCAACCTCCCGGGAGCGGGGCCTCAATGAGCAGTTCTTC.

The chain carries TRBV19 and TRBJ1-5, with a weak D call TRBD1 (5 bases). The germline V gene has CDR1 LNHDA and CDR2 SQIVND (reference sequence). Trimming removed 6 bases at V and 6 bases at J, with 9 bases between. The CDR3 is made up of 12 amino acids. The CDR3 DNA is TGTGCCAGTAGAGGGCAGGGTCAGCCCCAGCATTTT. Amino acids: CASRGQGQPQHF.

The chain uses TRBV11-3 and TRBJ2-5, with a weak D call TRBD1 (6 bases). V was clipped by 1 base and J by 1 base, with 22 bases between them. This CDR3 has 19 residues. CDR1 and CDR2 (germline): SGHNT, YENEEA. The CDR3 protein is CASSLVRSGVWAVQETQYF. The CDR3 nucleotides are TGTGCCAGCAGCTTAGTCAGGTCAGGGGTTTGGGCCGTCCAAGAGACCCAGTACTTC.

The CDR3 loop is CASRPMTGTEAFF. CDR3 DNA: TGTGCCAGCAGACCAATGACAGGGACTGAAGCTTTCTTT. This chain connects TRBV12-3 or TRBV12-4 to TRBJ1-1; TRBD1 matches at 7 bases. The CDR3 is made up of 13 amino acids. V lost 6 bases, J lost 5 bases, and 6 bases stayed unmatched.

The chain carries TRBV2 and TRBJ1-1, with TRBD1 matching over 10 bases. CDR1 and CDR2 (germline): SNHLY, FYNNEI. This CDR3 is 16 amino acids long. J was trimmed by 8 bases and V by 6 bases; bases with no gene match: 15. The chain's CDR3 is CASRSGTGELGPEAFF. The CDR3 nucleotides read TGTGCCAGCAGATCCGGGACAGGGGAGTTGGGTCCCGAAGCTTTCTTT.

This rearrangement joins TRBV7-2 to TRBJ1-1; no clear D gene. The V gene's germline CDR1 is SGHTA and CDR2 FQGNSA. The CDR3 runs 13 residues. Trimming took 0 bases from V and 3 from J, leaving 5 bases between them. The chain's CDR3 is CASSLAPDTEAFF. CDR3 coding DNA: TGTGCCAGCAGCTTAGCCCCGGACACTGAAGCTTTCTTT.

CDR3 amino acids: CASSLDRRGESNQPQHF. In DNA form, the CDR3 reads TGTGCCAGCAGCTTAGACAGGCGGGGAGAGAGCAATCAGCCCCAGCATTTT. The chain is built from TRBV7-8 and TRBJ1-5; D may be TRBD1 (5 bases). The CDR3 is 17 amino acids. Trimming removed 1 base from V and 1 base from J, with 14 bases in between. Germline CDR1 and CDR2: SGHVS and FQNEAQ. Combining the CDR3 with reference TRBV7-8 and TRBJ1-5 gives the whole variable domain GAGVSQSPRYKVAKRGQDVALRCDPISGHVSLFWYQQALGQGPEFLTYFQNEAQLDKSGLPSDRFFAERPEGSVSTLKIQRTQQEDSAVYLCASSLDRRGESNQPQHFGDGTRLSIL.

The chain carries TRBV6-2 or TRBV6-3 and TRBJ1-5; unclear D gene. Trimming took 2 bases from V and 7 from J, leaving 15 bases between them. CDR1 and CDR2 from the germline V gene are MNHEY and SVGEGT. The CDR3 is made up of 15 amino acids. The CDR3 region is CASSYEGIRWQPQHF. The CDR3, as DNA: TGTGCCAGCAGTTACGAGGGTATCCGGTGGCAGCCCCAGCATTTT.

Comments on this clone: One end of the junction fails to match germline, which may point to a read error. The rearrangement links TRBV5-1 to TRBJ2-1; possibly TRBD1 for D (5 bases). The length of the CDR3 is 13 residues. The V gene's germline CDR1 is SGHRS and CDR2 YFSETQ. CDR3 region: CASSPLRADEQFF. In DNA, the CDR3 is TGTGCCAGCAGCCCCCTCAGGGCGGATGAGCAGTTCTTC.

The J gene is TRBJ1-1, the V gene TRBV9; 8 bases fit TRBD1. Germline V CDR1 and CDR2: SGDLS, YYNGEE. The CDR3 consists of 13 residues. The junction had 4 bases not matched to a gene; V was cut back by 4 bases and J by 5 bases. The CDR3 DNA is TGTGCCAGCAGCCCCCGGACAGGGACTGAAGCTTTCTTT. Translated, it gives CASSPRTGTEAFF.

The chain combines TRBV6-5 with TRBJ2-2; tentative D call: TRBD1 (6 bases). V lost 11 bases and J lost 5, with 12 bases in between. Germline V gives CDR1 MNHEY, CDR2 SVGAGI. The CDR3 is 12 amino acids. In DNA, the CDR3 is TGTGCCGCCGCCCAGGGGACCGGGGAGCTGTTTTTT. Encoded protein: CAAAQGTGELFF.

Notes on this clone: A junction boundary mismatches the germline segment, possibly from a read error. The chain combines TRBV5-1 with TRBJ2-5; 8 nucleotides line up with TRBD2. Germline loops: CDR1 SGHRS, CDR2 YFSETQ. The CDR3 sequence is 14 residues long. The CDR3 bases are TGTGCCAGCAGCCGCCTGACTAGCGAAGAGACCCAGTACTTC. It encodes CASSRLTSEETQYF. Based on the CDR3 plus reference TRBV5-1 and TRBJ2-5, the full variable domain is KAGVTQTPRYLIKTRGQQVTLSCSPISGHRSVSWYQQTPGQGLQFLFEYFSETQRNKGNFPGRFSGRQFSNSRSEMNVSTLELGDSALYLCASSRLTSEETQYFGPGTRLLVL.

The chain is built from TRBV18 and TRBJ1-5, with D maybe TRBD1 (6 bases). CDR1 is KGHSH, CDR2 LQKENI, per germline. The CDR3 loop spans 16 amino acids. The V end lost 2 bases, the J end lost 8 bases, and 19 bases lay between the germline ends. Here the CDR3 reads CASSPTAGVGREPQHF. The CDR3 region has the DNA TGTGCCAGCTCACCAACGGCAGGGGTAGGCAGGGAGCCCCAGCATTTT.

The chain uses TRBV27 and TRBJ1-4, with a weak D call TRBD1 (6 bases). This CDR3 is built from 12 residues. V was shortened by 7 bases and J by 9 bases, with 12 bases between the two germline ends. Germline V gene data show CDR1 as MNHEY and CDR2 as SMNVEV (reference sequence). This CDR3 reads CASTRGGQKLFF. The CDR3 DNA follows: TGTGCCAGCACTAGGGGGGGGCAAAAACTGTTTTTT.

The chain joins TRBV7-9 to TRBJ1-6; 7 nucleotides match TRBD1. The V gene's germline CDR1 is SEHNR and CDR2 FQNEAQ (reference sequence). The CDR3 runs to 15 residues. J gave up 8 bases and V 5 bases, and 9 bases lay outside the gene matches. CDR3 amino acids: CASSPTGITYSPLHF. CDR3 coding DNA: TGTGCCAGCAGCCCGACAGGGATTACTTATTCACCCCTCCACTTT.

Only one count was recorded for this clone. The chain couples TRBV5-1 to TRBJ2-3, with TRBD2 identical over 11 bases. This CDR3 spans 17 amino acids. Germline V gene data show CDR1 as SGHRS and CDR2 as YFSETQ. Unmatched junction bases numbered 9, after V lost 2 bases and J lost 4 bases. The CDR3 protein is CASSLGVLAGGPDTQYF. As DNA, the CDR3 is TGCGCCAGCAGCTTAGGGGTTCTAGCGGGGGGTCCAGATACGCAGTATTTT.

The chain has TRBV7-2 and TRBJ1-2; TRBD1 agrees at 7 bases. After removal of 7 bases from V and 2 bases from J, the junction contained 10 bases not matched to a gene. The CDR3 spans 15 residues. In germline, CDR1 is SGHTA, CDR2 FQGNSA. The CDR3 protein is CASTPSTGSNYGYTF. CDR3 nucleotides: TGTGCCAGCACCCCATCGACAGGGAGCAACTATGGCTACACCTTC.

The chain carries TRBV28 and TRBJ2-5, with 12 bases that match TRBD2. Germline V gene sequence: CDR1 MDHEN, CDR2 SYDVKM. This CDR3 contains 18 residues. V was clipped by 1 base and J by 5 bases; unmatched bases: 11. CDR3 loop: CASSLSASGGALYETQYF. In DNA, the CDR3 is TGTGCCAGCAGTTTATCGGCTAGCGGGGGGGCATTGTATGAGACCCAGTACTTC. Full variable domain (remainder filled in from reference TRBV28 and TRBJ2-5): DVKVTQSSRYLVKRTGEKVFLECVQDMDHENMFWYRQDPGLGLRLIYFSYDVKMKEKGDIPEGYSVSREKKERFSLILESASTNQTSMYLCASSLSASGGALYETQYFGPGTRLLVL.

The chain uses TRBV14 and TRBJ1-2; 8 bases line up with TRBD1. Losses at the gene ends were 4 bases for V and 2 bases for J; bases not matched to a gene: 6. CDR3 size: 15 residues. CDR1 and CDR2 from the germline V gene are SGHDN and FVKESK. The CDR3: CASSPDRVKNYGYTF. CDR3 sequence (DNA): TGTGCCAGCAGCCCGGACAGGGTTAAAAACTATGGCTACACCTTC.

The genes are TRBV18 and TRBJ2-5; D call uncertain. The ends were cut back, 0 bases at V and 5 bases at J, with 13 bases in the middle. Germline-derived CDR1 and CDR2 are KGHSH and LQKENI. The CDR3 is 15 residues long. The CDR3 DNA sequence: TGTGCCAGCTCACCACCGACGGGTTTAGCTGAGACCCAGTACTTC. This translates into CASSPPTGLAETQYF.